Presented here are 25 T cell receptor beta chains from one specimen sequenced in a study of blood T cell repertoires in COVID-19. Only in-frame clones appear in the TCRdb table, and some are missing; sequencing was by immunoSEQ multiplex PCR. The table records roughly 350,000 clones, about nine tenths of them present only once. The sample consisted of peripheral blood. The receptors were gathered from a woman aged 65 to 85 with COVID-19, enrolled during active disease.

The chain combines TRBV19 with TRBJ1-5, with 8 bases fitting TRBD1. This CDR3 is 17 amino acids long. The junction had 12 bases not matched to a gene; V was cut back by 3 bases and J by 5 bases. CDR1 and CDR2 (germline): LNHDA, SQIVND (reference sequence). The CDR3 nucleotides are TGTGCCAGTAGTATGGCTGAGACAGGGGAGAGGGATCAGCCCCAGCATTTT. It codes for CASSMAETGERDQPQHF.

The V and J genes are TRBV12-5 and TRBJ2-7; 15 nucleotides agree with TRBD2. The CDR3 extends over 16 amino acids. J was trimmed by 3 bases and V by 6 bases; bases with no gene match: 6. Germline V gene sequence: CDR1 LGHNT, CDR2 FRNRAP. The CDR3 sequence is CASGPGLAGGVYEQYF. The CDR3 nucleotides read TGTGCTAGTGGCCCTGGACTAGCGGGGGGGGTCTACGAGCAGTACTTC.

The chain employs TRBV4-1 and TRBJ1-2; 8 positions match TRBD1. V gave up 0 bases and J gave up 6 bases; unmatched junction bases: 6. The germline V gene has CDR1 MGHRA and CDR2 YSYEKL. The CDR3 is 15 residues long. In DNA, the CDR3 is TGCGCCAGCAGCCAAGACGACAGGGGCTTAAATGGCTACACCTTC. This codes for CASSQDDRGLNGYTF.

This chain links TRBV5-5 with TRBJ1-3; D possibly corresponds to TRBD1 (5 bases). The CDR3 spans 15 residues. CDR1 is SGHKS and CDR2 is YYEKEE in the germline V gene (reference sequence). The ends were cut back, 4 bases at V and 0 bases at J, with 11 bases in the middle. CDR3 amino acids: CASSVAGNSGNTIYF. In DNA form, the CDR3 reads TGTGCCAGCAGCGTGGCAGGGAACTCTGGAAACACCATATATTTT.

V gene TRBV5-6 combines with J gene TRBJ2-7; 7 nucleotides align to TRBD1. The ends lost 6 bases at V and 2 bases at J; junction bases unmatched: 5. Germline V gene data show CDR1 as SGHDT and CDR2 as YYEEEE. The CDR3 contains 13 residues. This CDR3 reads CASKTGWAYEQYF. The CDR3 coding sequence is TGTGCCAGCAAGACAGGGTGGGCCTACGAGCAGTACTTC.

The CDR3 DNA reads TGTGCCAGCAGCCCGAGGACAGGGGACGAAGCCCAGCATTTT. This encodes CASSPRTGDEAQHF. This sequence joins TRBV5-8 and TRBJ1-5; TRBD1 agrees at 9 bases. V lost 4 bases and J lost 11; bases outside the gene matches: 10. The length of the CDR3 is 14 residues. The V gene's germline CDR1 is SGHTS and CDR2 YDEGEE.

This chain links TRBV24-1 with TRBJ2-5; D might be TRBD1 (5 bases). CDR1 and CDR2 from the germline V gene are KGHDR and SFDVKD. The V end was cut by 4 bases, the J end by 5 bases, with 13 bases between. The length of the CDR3 is 14 residues. CDR3 bases: TGTGCCACCAGTGACACCCAGGGTGTGGAGACCCAGTACTTC. Protein: CATSDTQGVETQYF.

This chain connects TRBV7-9 to TRBJ1-2; 7 bases map to TRBD1. The V gene's germline CDR1 is SEHNR and CDR2 FQNEAQ (reference sequence). V trimming: 4 bases; J trimming: 4 bases; junction bases outside the gene matches: 9. CDR3 length: 15 residues. CDR3 residues: CASSSPDRAVYGYTF. CDR3 nucleotides: TGTGCCAGCAGCTCCCCTGACAGGGCCGTCTATGGCTACACCTTC. The full variable domain, rest sourced from reference TRBV7-9 and TRBJ1-2, is DTGVSQNPRHKITKRGQNVTFRCDPISEHNRLYWYRQTLGQGPEFLTYFQNEAQLEKSRLLSDRFSAERPKGSFSTLEIQRTEQGDSAMYLCASSSPDRAVYGYTFGSGTRLTVV.

The chain recombines TRBV5-1 with TRBJ1-1; D might be TRBD1 (5 bases). Between the trimmed V and J ends, which lost 3 bases and 5 bases, there was a span of 11 bases. Germline CDR1 reads SGHRS; CDR2 reads YFSETQ. The CDR3 contains 13 residues. For the CDR3, the DNA is TGCGCCAGCAGCTCCAACGGGGGGACTGAAGCTTTCTTT. Amino acids: CASSSNGGTEAFF.

This clone was seen a handful of times. The chain uses TRBV5-1 and TRBJ2-3, with 8 bases identical to TRBD1. Trimming at V came to 3 bases and at J to 2 bases, leaving 5 bases not matched to a gene. Germline loops: CDR1 SGHRS, CDR2 YFSETQ. CDR3 length equals 15 residues. CDR3 sequence (DNA): TGCGCCAGCAGCTATGGACAGGGTTACACAGATACGCAGTATTTT. Protein sequence: CASSYGQGYTDTQYF.

This rearrangement joins TRBV18 to TRBJ2-1; D uncertain. Germline V gene sequence: CDR1 KGHSH, CDR2 LQKENI. The ends were cut back, 0 bases at V and 7 bases at J, with 7 bases in the middle. This CDR3 region has 13 residues. For the CDR3, the DNA is TGTGCCAGCTCACCACCGGCCGTAAATGAGCAGTTCTTC. Its protein product is CASSPPAVNEQFF.

The CDR3 DNA reads TGTGCCAGCAGCATTCAGGTCTCACTTCCCAACTACGAGCAGTACTTC. It specifies CASSIQVSLPNYEQYF. This sequence joins TRBV5-6 and TRBJ2-7; D unresolved. The CDR3 runs to 16 residues. V was trimmed by 4 bases and J by 3 bases, leaving 20 bases between them. The germline gives CDR1 SGHDT, CDR2 YYEEEE.

The V call is TRBV18, the J call TRBJ1-5, with 7 positions matching TRBD1. With V trimmed by 3 bases and J by 10 bases, 9 bases remained unmatched. This CDR3 spans 14 amino acids. Per germline, CDR1 KGHSH and CDR2 LQKENI. The CDR3 sequence: CASSPPDRIGPQHF. The DNA for the CDR3 is TGTGCCAGCTCACCCCCGGACAGGATCGGACCCCAGCATTTT. Supplemented by reference TRBV18 and TRBJ1-5, the full variable domain reads NAGVMQNPRHLVRRRGQEARLRCSPMKGHSHVYWYRQLPEEGLKFMVYLQKENIIDESGMPKERFSAEFPKEGPSILRIQQVVRGDSAAYFCASSPPDRIGPQHFGDGTRLSIL.

The CDR3 loop is CASSQGPSGGQETQYF. The DNA of the CDR3 is TGCGCCAGCAGCCAAGGGCCTAGCGGGGGTCAAGAGACCCAGTACTTC. The genes are TRBV4-1 and TRBJ2-5; the match to TRBD2 covers 10 bases. Germline values: CDR1 MGHRA, CDR2 YSYEKL. This CDR3 contains 16 residues. The V and J ends lost 1 base and 2 bases, in that order; junction bases with no gene match: 4.

The count of this clone is one. The gene calls are TRBV5-6 and TRBJ2-5, with 9 bases aligning to TRBD1. With V trimmed by 2 bases and J by 4 bases, 9 bases remained unmatched. The CDR3 is 16 amino acids. Germline-derived CDR1 and CDR2 are SGHDT and YYEEEE. The CDR3 is CASSFKAGTGPETQYF. CDR3 nucleotides: TGTGCCAGCAGCTTCAAAGCCGGGACAGGGCCAGAGACCCAGTACTTC.

The genes are TRBV7-2 and TRBJ2-5; 10 nucleotides match TRBD2. The CDR3 covers 16 residues. V trimming: 2 bases; J trimming: 4 bases; junction bases outside the gene matches: 7. Per germline, CDR1 SGHTA and CDR2 FQGNSA. CDR3 in amino acids: CASSLIAGGSRETQYF. The CDR3 region has the DNA TGTGCCAGCAGCTTAATAGCGGGGGGATCGAGAGAGACCCAGTACTTC.

The V and J genes are TRBV28 and TRBJ1-2; D may be TRBD1 (5 bases). From germline, CDR1 is MDHEN and CDR2 SYDVKM. This CDR3 has 15 residues. The V end lost 6 bases, the J end lost 0 bases, and 14 bases lay between the germline ends. CDR3 loop: CASRKQEKANYGYTF. The CDR3 bases are TGTGCCAGCAGGAAACAGGAAAAAGCTAACTATGGCTACACCTTC.

The chain joins TRBV29-1 to TRBJ2-1; 10 bases are shared with TRBD2. This CDR3 contains 13 residues. The V gene's germline CDR1 is SQVTM and CDR2 ANQGSEA. Trimming removed 4 bases from V and 6 bases from J; junction bases left unmatched: 3. The CDR3 is CSVGASGGNEQFF. CDR3 DNA sequence: TGCAGCGTTGGGGCTAGCGGGGGCAATGAGCAGTTCTTC.

This clone was seen only a few times. The rearrangement uses TRBV7-2 and TRBJ2-2; the D gene is possibly TRBD2 (5 bases). V lost 5 bases, J lost 6 bases, and 13 bases lay in between. Per germline, CDR1 SGHTA and CDR2 FQGNSA. The CDR3 is 14 amino acids. CDR3 in amino acids: CASSPRVLAGELFF. The CDR3 coding sequence is TGTGCCAGCAGCCCGCGTGTACTAGCCGGGGAGCTGTTTTTT.

The chain recombines TRBV5-1 with TRBJ1-2, with 8 bases matching TRBD1. Per the germline V gene, CDR1 is SGHRS and CDR2 is YFSETQ. The CDR3 loop spans 15 amino acids. V lost 2 bases to trimming and J lost 4 bases; unmatched junction nucleotides: 7. The chain's CDR3 is CASSLSGGSGYGYTF. The DNA for the CDR3 is TGCGCCAGCAGCTTATCAGGGGGCTCCGGCTATGGCTACACCTTC.

The CDR3 reads CASTQWITEAFF. In nucleotides, the CDR3 is TGTGCCAGCACACAGTGGATTACTGAAGCTTTCTTT. The chain has TRBV12-3 or TRBV12-4 and TRBJ1-1; D is ambiguous. The CDR3 covers 12 residues. V was shortened by 7 bases and J by 5 bases, with 11 bases between the two germline ends.

The chain is built from TRBV5-4 and TRBJ2-1, with TRBD2 identical over 12 bases. The J segment lost 6 bases and the V segment lost 4 bases, leaving 2 bases of the junction unmatched. CDR1 is SGHNT and CDR2 is YYREEE in the germline V gene (reference sequence). The length of the CDR3 is 14 residues. CDR3 sequence: CASSLAGGPNEQFF. The CDR3 DNA sequence: TGTGCCAGCAGCCTAGCGGGGGGGCCCAATGAGCAGTTCTTC.

The chain is built from TRBV3-1 (or the pseudogene TRBV3-2) and TRBJ1-3; TRBD1 matches 10 bases. The CDR3 contains 17 residues. In germline, CDR1 is LGHDT, CDR2 YNNKEL (reference sequence). Trimming took 6 bases from V and 0 from J; bases not matched to a gene: 8. The CDR3 here is CASSNDRGHGSGNTIYF. The DNA of the CDR3 is TGTGCCAGCAGTAACGACAGGGGGCATGGCTCTGGAAACACCATATATTTT.

V is TRBV5-5 and J is TRBJ2-5; tentative D call: TRBD2 (6 bases). CDR3 length: 13 amino acids. CDR1 is SGHKS, CDR2 YYEKEE, per germline (reference sequence). V lost 7 bases and J 4 bases, leaving 14 bases between the germline ends. This chain's CDR3 is CASAGGSGETQYF. The CDR3 coding sequence is TGTGCCAGCGCCGGAGGGTCCGGAGAGACCCAGTACTTC. Drawing the rest from reference TRBV5-5 and TRBJ2-5, the complete variable domain is DAGVTQSPTHLIKTRGQQVTLRCSPISGHKSVSWYQQVLGQGPQFIFQYYEKEERGRGNFPDRFSARQFPNYSSELNVNALLLGDSALYLCASAGGSGETQYFGPGTRLLVL.

This chain joins TRBV18 and TRBJ2-7, with 7 bases lining up with TRBD2. V trimming: 4 bases; J trimming: 0 bases; junction bases outside the gene matches: 6. The length of the CDR3 is 15 residues. CDR1 and CDR2 (germline): KGHSH, LQKENI. CDR3 sequence: CASSQGTGGSYEQYF. CDR3 nucleotide sequence: TGTGCCAGCTCACAGGGGACGGGAGGCTCCTACGAGCAGTACTTC.